Each of the 26 T cell receptor beta chains below was sequenced from the same sample in a study of early T cells in non-severe SARS-CoV-2 infection. TCRdb recomputed calls from the 5' RACE reads with MiXCR, one row per CDR3 protein. Here the sample spans 70,000 or so distinct CDR3 sequences, about 13% being singletons. The sample was whole blood. The receptors here all came from an adult who was a healthcare worker with PCR-confirmed SARS-CoV-2 infection or an uninfected control (not recorded which).

The rearrangement joins TRBV11-2 to TRBJ2-5; 11 bases are shared with TRBD2. The CDR3 loop spans 14 amino acids. V shed 8 bases and J 5 bases; nucleotides not matched to a gene: 7. The germline CDR1 and CDR2 sequences are SGHAT and FQNNGV. CDR3 residues: CASGQTSGVETQYF. The CDR3 DNA reads TGTGCCAGCGGACAGACTAGCGGGGTCGAGACCCAGTACTTC.

This clonotype has just a few counts. This rearrangement joins TRBV6-2 or TRBV6-3 to TRBJ2-3; the match to TRBD2 covers 8 bases. The CDR3 has 15 residues. J was trimmed by 1 base and V by 4 bases; bases with no gene match: 4. Germline V gives CDR1 MNHEY, CDR2 SVGEGT. CDR3 residues: CASSSDSGGTDTQYF. In nucleotides, the CDR3 is TGTGCCAGCAGTTCGGATAGCGGGGGCACAGATACGCAGTATTTT.

The chain recombines TRBV4-3 with TRBJ1-1; D might be TRBD1 (6 bases). CDR1 LGHNA and CDR2 YSLEER come from the germline V gene. The germline V and J ends were trimmed by 3 bases and 3 bases, with 11 bases remaining between them. CDR3 length equals 14 residues. CDR3 DNA: TGCGCCAGCAGCCAGTACAGGGATGACACTGAAGCTTTCTTT. It codes for CASSQYRDDTEAFF.

This clonotype has a handful of counts. The V and J genes are TRBV6-5 and TRBJ2-7; 11 nucleotides align to TRBD2. This CDR3 contains 15 residues. Looked up from germline, CDR1 is MNHEY and CDR2 is SVGAGI. Germline trimming cut 4 bases from V and 4 bases from J; bases unmatched to any gene: 6. CDR3 sequence (DNA): TGTGCCAGCAGTTCGTCCCTAGCGGGGGGTTACGAGCAGTACTTC. This sequence encodes CASSSSLAGGYEQYF.

This clonotype was observed a handful of times. This chain joins TRBV20-1 and TRBJ2-7, with 9 bases lining up with TRBD1. J gave up 5 bases and V 3 bases, and 5 bases lay outside the gene matches. Germline lookup yields CDR1 DFQATT and CDR2 SNEGSKA (reference sequence). The CDR3 runs 13 residues. CDR3 residues: CSARGDRVHEQYF. Here the CDR3 DNA reads TGCAGTGCTAGGGGGGACAGGGTCCACGAGCAGTACTTC.

In its sample, this clonotype was seen a few times. The chain employs TRBV30 and TRBJ2-6; TRBD1 agrees at 9 bases. The CDR3 extends over 13 amino acids. V shed 5 bases, J shed 12 bases, and the junction held 8 bases outside the gene matches. Germline CDR1 GTSNPN, CDR2 SVGIG (reference sequence). The CDR3 sequence: CAWGRDRDSVLTF. The CDR3 DNA reads as TGTGCCTGGGGGAGGGACAGGGATAGCGTCCTGACTTTC. Together with reference TRBV30 and TRBJ2-6, the CDR3 gives the full variable domain: SQTIHQWPATLVQPVGSPLSLECTVEGTSNPNLYWYRQAAGRGLQLLFYSVGIGQISSEVPQNLSASRPQDRQFILSSKKLLLSDSGFYLCAWGRDRDSVLTFGAGSRLTVL.

The J gene is TRBJ1-1, the V gene TRBV5-6; no firm D call. Per germline, CDR1 SGHDT and CDR2 YYEEEE. There are 13 residues in the CDR3. V was pared by 4 bases and J by 6 bases, with 13 bases between. The CDR3 loop is CASSPTAVPEAFF. The CDR3 DNA is TGTGCCAGCAGCCCTACTGCCGTACCTGAAGCTTTCTTT.

This clonotype was seen only a few times. The chain has TRBV19 and TRBJ2-3, with 8 bases lining up with TRBD2. With 5 bases clipped from V and 7 bases from J, the junction kept 14 bases outside the gene matches. The CDR3 covers 16 residues. Per the germline V gene, CDR1 is LNHDA and CDR2 is SQIVND (reference sequence). CDR3 sequence (DNA): TGTGCCAGTAGTCTATCCGGGACTAGTGAGACAAATACGCAGTATTTT. Its translation: CASSLSGTSETNTQYF.

The rearrangement uses TRBV28 and TRBJ2-6; D gene ambiguous. This CDR3 has 15 residues. Trimming cost V 3 bases and J 2 bases, with 8 bases left between them. Germline V gene lookup returns CDR1 MDHEN and CDR2 SYDVKM. CDR3 sequence reads: CASSFPRPGANVLTF. The DNA of the CDR3 is TGTGCCAGCAGTTTTCCCCGTCCTGGGGCCAACGTCCTGACTTTC.

This clonotype has just a few counts. The rearrangement uses TRBV12-3 or TRBV12-4 and TRBJ2-1; D uncertain. This CDR3 region has 13 residues. Trimming left V 7 bases short and J 7 bases short, with 14 bases between. The CDR3 nucleotides are TGTGCCAGCACCCGGCCGACGGTAAATGAGCAGTTCTTC. This encodes CASTRPTVNEQFF.

This clonotype has just a few counts. CDR3: CASSYRPGTGIYEQYF. Written as DNA, the CDR3 is TGTGCCAGCAGTTACCGCCCCGGGACAGGGATCTACGAGCAGTACTTC. The gene calls are TRBV6-5 and TRBJ2-7, with TRBD1 matching over 9 bases. CDR1 and CDR2 from the germline V gene are MNHEY and SVGAGI. The trim removed 2 bases at V and 3 bases at J, leaving 8 bases unmatched. This CDR3 has 16 amino acids.

This clonotype was recorded many times. The chain uses TRBV19 and TRBJ1-5; D may be TRBD1 (5 bases). V was cut by 4 bases and J by 6 bases, with 16 bases left in between. Germline V gene data show CDR1 as LNHDA and CDR2 as SQIVND (reference sequence). The CDR3 covers 15 residues. This chain's CDR3 is CASSTGPRGFQPQHF. DNA for the CDR3: TGTGCCAGTAGTACGGGACCAAGGGGTTTTCAGCCCCAGCATTTT.

The rearrangement uses TRBV28 and TRBJ1-2, with TRBD1 as a possible D gene (5 bases). This CDR3 has 12 amino acids. The germline V gene encodes CDR1 MDHEN and CDR2 SYDVKM. Trimming removed 5 bases at V and 5 bases at J, with 9 bases between. CDR3 loop: CASSAGSYGYTF. The CDR3 DNA reads as TGTGCCAGCAGTGCAGGGTCGTATGGCTACACCTTC.

The rearrangement joins TRBV30 to TRBJ2-6; D is ambiguous. The CDR3 totals 13 residues. V shed 2 bases and J shed 2 bases, with 4 bases lying between them. Germline lookup yields CDR1 GTSNPN and CDR2 SVGIG (reference sequence). The CDR3 reads CAWSRAGANVLTF. The CDR3 coding sequence is TGTGCCTGGAGTCGGGCTGGGGCCAACGTCCTGACTTTC.

This clonotype was detected a few times. V and J are TRBV19 and TRBJ2-7, with D uncertain. CDR3 length: 11 amino acids. Germline values: CDR1 LNHDA, CDR2 SQIVND (reference sequence). V gave up 6 bases and J gave up 6 bases, with 9 bases separating them. The CDR3 spells CASRTGREQYF. The CDR3 DNA reads as TGTGCCAGTAGAACCGGACGCGAGCAGTACTTC.

CDR3 bases: TGCAGTGCTAGGGGGACAGGGGTATTATATGGCTACACCTTC. Translated, it gives CSARGTGVLYGYTF. The gene calls are TRBV20-1 and TRBJ1-2; 10 bases align to TRBD1. There are 14 residues in the CDR3. Germline CDR1 reads DFQATT; CDR2 reads SNEGSKA (reference sequence). V lost 3 bases to trimming and J lost 5 bases; unmatched junction nucleotides: 6.

This clonotype has just a few counts. This chain links TRBV2 with TRBJ2-1; tentatively, D is TRBD1 (5 bases). The CDR3 spans 15 residues. CDR1 is SNHLY and CDR2 is FYNNEI in the germline V gene. The V end was cut by 0 bases, the J end by 8 bases, with 14 bases between. The CDR3 DNA reads as TGTGCCAGCAGTGAAGCGCGGACAATAGGGTATGAGCAGTTCTTC. Translation: CASSEARTIGYEQFF.

This clonotype appeared a few times. The chain joins TRBV11-1 to TRBJ2-3; 7 positions match TRBD1. The V segment lost 1 base and the J segment 4 bases; nucleotides outside the gene matches: 5. Germline CDR1 and CDR2: SGHAT and FQDESV (reference sequence). This CDR3 has 15 amino acids. CDR3 region: CASSLGQGDSDTQYF. In nucleotides, the CDR3 is TGTGCCAGCAGCTTAGGACAGGGTGATTCAGATACGCAGTATTTT.

The rearrangement uses TRBV29-1 and TRBJ2-5; 9 positions agree with TRBD1. V gave up 7 bases and J gave up 2 bases; unmatched junction bases: 5. Germline lookup yields CDR1 SQVTM and CDR2 ANQGSEA. The CDR3 runs to 13 residues. The CDR3 loop reads CSGSGTGQETQYF. The CDR3 DNA sequence: TGCAGCGGATCCGGGACAGGGCAAGAGACCCAGTACTTC.

V and J are TRBV5-1 and TRBJ2-1; perhaps D is TRBD1 or TRBD2 (5 bases each). With 4 bases removed from V and 3 bases from J, the gap between germline ends came to 11 bases. Per the germline V gene, CDR1 is SGHRS and CDR2 is YFSETQ. The length of the CDR3 is 14 residues. The CDR3 nucleotides are TGCGCCAGCAGCCCGGGACCGAACTACAATGAGCAGTTCTTC. Translation gives CASSPGPNYNEQFF.

This clonotype has just a few counts. The rearrangement joins TRBV10-3 to TRBJ2-2, with a tentative D call TRBD1 (7 bases). Germline assignment: CDR1 ENHRY and CDR2 SYGVKD. Trimming removed 8 bases at V and 2 bases at J, with 9 bases between. This CDR3 spans 13 amino acids. This CDR3 is CAIQGGNTGELFF. CDR3 sequence (DNA): TGTGCCATCCAGGGGGGTAACACCGGGGAGCTGTTTTTT.

This clonotype was seen only a few times. The gene calls are TRBV20-1 and TRBJ1-1; 7 bases agree with TRBD1. Germline CDR1 DFQATT, CDR2 SNEGSKA (reference sequence). Unmatched junction bases numbered 10, after V lost 2 bases and J lost 1 base. This CDR3 has 16 residues. CDR3 sequence: CSARLASGDRNTEAFF. The CDR3 DNA reads as TGCAGTGCTAGATTGGCCAGTGGGGACAGGAACACTGAAGCTTTCTTT.

The chain joins TRBV13 to TRBJ2-1; 12 bases line up with TRBD2. The CDR3 runs to 15 residues. CDR1 and CDR2 from the germline V gene are PRHDT and FYEKMQ (reference sequence). J gave up 10 bases and V 5 bases, and 9 bases lay outside the gene matches. CDR3 DNA sequence: TGTGCCAGCAGCCCCCGACTAGCGGGGGCTTTAGAGCAGTTCTTC. This codes for CASSPRLAGALEQFF.

V gene TRBV29-1 combines with J gene TRBJ2-7, with D perhaps TRBD1 (5 bases). This CDR3 spans 14 amino acids. Trimming cost V 3 bases and J 2 bases, with 14 bases left between them. CDR1 is SQVTM, CDR2 ANQGSEA, per germline. The CDR3: CSVEGQGSPYEQYF. The CDR3 DNA reads as TGCAGCGTTGAGGGGCAGGGAAGTCCCTACGAGCAGTACTTC.

In this sample, this clonotype turned up a few times. V usage is TRBV7-7 and J usage is TRBJ2-1; a weak D match, TRBD2 (5 bases). V was clipped by 5 bases and J by 7 bases, with 12 bases between them. The V gene's germline CDR1 is SSHAT and CDR2 FNYEAQ (reference sequence). The CDR3 spans 13 residues. The chain's CDR3 is CASSPPGVNEQFF. CDR3 in DNA: TGTGCCAGCAGCCCCCCCGGGGTGAATGAGCAGTTCTTC.

The V call is TRBV6-4, the J call TRBJ2-3, with TRBD2 matching 9 bases. Germline CDR1 is MRHNA and CDR2 is SNTAGT. V lost 4 bases, J lost 0 bases, and 2 bases stayed unmatched. The CDR3 consists of 15 residues. The CDR3 bases are TGTGCCAGCAGTGCTACTAGCGGGAGCACAGATACGCAGTATTTT. This encodes CASSATSGSTDTQYF.